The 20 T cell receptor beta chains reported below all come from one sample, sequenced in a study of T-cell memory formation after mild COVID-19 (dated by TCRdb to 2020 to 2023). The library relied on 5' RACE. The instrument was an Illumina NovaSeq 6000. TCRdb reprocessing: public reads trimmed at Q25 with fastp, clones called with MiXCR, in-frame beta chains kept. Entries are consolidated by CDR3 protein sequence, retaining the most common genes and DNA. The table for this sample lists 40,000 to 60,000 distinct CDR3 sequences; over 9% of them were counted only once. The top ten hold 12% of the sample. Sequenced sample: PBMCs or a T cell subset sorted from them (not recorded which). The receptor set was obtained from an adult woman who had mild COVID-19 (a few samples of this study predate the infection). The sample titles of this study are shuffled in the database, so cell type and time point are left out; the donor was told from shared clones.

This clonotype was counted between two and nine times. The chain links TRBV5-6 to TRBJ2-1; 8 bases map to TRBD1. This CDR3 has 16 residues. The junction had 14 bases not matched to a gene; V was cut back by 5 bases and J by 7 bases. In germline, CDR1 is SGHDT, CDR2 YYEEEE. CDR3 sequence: CASRNGQGALLNEQFF. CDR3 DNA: TGTGCCAGCAGGAATGGCCAGGGGGCGCTTTTGAATGAGCAGTTCTTC.

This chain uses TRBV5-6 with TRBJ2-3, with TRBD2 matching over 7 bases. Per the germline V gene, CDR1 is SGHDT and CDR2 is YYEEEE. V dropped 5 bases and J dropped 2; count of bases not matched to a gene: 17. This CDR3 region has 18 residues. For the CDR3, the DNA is TGTGCCAGCAGGCCTTCCGCCGGAGGACTAGGTCCCACAGATACGCAGTATTTT. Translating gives CASRPSAGGLGPTDTQYF.

The CDR3 loop is CASSLVVRSTGNYGYTF. In nucleotides, the CDR3 is TGTGCCAGCAGCTTAGTAGTAAGGTCAACCGGGAACTATGGCTACACCTTC. The chain joins TRBV7-8 to TRBJ1-2; D unresolved. Trimming removed 1 base from V and 2 bases from J, with 17 bases in between. This CDR3 spans 17 amino acids. CDR1 and CDR2 (germline): SGHVS, FQNEAQ.

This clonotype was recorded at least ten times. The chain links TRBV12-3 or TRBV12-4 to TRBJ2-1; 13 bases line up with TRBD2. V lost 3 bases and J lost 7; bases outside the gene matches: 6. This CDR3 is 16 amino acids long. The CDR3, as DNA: TGTGCCAGCAGTTTTTCAGGGACTAGCGGGATGAATGAGCAGTTCTTC. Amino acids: CASSFSGTSGMNEQFF.

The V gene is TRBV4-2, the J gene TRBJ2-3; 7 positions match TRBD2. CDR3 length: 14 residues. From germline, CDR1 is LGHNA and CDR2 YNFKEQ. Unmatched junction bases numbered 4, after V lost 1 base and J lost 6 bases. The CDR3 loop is CASSQGRELDTQYF. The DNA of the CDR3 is TGTGCCAGCAGCCAAGGGCGGGAGCTTGATACGCAGTATTTT.

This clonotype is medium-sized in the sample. The CDR3 DNA is TGCAGTGCGTGGAGGGCCGATGGGGCCTACAATGAGCAGTTCTTC. It translates to CSAWRADGAYNEQFF. The V and J genes are TRBV20-1 and TRBJ2-1, with D possibly matching TRBD2 (6 bases). The germline V and J ends were trimmed by 6 bases and 2 bases, with 17 bases remaining between them. Per germline, CDR1 DFQATT and CDR2 SNEGSKA (reference sequence). CDR3 size: 15 residues.

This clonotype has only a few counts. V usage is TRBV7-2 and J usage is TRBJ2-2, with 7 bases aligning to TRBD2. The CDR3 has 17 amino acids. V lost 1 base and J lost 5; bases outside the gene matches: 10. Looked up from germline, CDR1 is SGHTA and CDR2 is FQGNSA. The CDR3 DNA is TGTGCCAGCAGCTTAGATGGCGGGAGAGTACGGACCGGGGAGCTGTTTTTT. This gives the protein CASSLDGGRVRTGELFF.

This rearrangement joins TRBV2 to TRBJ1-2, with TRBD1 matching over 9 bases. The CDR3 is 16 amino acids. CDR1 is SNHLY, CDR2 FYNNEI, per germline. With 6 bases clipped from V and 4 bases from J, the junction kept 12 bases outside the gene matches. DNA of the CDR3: TGTGCCAGCAGGTCGTCCACAGGGGGCCAGACCTATGGCTACACCTTC. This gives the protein CASRSSTGGQTYGYTF.

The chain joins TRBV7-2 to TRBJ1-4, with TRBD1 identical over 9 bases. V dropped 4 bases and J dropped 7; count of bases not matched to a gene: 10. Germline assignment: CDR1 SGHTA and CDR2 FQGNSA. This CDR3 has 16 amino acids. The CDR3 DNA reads TGTGCCAGCAGCTCGCAACAGGGGGCGCGCAGTGAAAAACTGTTTTTT. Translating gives CASSSQQGARSEKLFF.

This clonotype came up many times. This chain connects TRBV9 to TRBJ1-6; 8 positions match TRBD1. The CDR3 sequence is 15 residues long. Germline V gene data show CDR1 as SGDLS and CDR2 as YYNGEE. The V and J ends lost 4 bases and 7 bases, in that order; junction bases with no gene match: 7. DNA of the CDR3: TGTGCCAGCAGCCCCCGGACAGGGTTGAATTCACCCCTCCACTTT. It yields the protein CASSPRTGLNSPLHF.

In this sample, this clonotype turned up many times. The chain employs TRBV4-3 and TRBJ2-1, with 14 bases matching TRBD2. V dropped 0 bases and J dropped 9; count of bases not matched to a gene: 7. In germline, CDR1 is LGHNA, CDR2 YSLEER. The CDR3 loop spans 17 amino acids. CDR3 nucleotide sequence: TGCGCCAGCAGCCAAGAAGCCACCGGGACTAGCGGGAGTGAGCAGTTCTTC. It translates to CASSQEATGTSGSEQFF.

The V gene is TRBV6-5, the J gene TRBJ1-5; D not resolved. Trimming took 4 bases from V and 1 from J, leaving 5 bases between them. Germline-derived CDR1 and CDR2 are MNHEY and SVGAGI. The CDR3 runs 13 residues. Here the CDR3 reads CASSSWSNQPQHF. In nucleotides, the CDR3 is TGTGCCAGCAGTTCATGGAGCAATCAGCCCCAGCATTTT.

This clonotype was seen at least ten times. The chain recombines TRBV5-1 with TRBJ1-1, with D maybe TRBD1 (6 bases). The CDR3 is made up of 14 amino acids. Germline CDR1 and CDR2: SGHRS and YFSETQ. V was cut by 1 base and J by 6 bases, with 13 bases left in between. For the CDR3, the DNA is TGCGCCAGCAGCTTGAAAGGGACACCCCCTGAAGCTTTCTTT. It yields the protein CASSLKGTPPEAFF.

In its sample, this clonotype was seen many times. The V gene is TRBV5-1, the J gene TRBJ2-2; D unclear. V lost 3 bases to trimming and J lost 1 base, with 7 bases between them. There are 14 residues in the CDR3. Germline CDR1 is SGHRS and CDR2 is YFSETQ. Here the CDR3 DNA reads TGCGCCAGCAGCTACTACGGGAACACCGGGGAGCTGTTTTTT. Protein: CASSYYGNTGELFF.

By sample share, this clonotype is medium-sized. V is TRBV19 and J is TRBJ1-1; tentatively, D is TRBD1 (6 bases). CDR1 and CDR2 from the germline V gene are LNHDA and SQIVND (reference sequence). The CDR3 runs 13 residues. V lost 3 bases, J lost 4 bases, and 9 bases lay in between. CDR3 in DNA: TGTGCCAGTAGTATCGGAGGGGGCACTGAAGCTTTCTTT. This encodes CASSIGGGTEAFF. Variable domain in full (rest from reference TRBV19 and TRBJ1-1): DGGITQSPKYLFRKEGQNVTLSCEQNLNHDAMYWYRQDPGQGLRLIYYSQIVNDFQKGDIAEGYSVSREKKESFPLTVTSAQKNPTAFYLCASSIGGGTEAFFGQGTRLTVV.

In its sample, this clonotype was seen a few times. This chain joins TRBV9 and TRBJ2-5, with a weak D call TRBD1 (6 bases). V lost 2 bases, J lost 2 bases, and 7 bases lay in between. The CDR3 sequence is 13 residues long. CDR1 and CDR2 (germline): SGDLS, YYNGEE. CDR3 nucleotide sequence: TGTGCCAGCAGCGTCACAGGGCAAGAGACCCAGTACTTC. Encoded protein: CASSVTGQETQYF. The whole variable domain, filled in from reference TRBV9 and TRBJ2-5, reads DSGVTQTPKHLITATGQRVTLRCSPRSGDLSVYWYQQSLDQGLQFLIQYYNGEERAKGNILERFSAQQFPDLHSELNLSSLELGDSALYFCASSVTGQETQYFGPGTRLLVL.

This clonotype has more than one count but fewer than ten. The CDR3 DNA is TGTGCCAGCAGCTTACCAGCCACTGAAGCTTTCTTT. Its translation: CASSLPATEAFF. The chain uses TRBV7-6 and TRBJ1-1; no clear D. Trimming removed 2 bases at V and 4 bases at J, with 5 bases between. Per germline, CDR1 SGHVS and CDR2 FNYEAQ. The CDR3 is 12 amino acids.

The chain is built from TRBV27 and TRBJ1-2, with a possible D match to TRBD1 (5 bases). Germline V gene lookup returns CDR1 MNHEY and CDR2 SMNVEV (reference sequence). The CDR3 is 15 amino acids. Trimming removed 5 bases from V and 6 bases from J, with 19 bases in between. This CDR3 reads CASSPRIWGNDGYTF. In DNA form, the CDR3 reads TGTGCCAGCAGTCCTCGTATATGGGGGAACGATGGCTACACCTTC.

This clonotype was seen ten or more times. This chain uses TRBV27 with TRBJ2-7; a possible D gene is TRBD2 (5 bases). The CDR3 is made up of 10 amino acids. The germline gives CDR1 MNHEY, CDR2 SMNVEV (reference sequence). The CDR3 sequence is CAHTRGEQYF. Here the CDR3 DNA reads TGTGCTCATACACGGGGCGAGCAGTACTTC.

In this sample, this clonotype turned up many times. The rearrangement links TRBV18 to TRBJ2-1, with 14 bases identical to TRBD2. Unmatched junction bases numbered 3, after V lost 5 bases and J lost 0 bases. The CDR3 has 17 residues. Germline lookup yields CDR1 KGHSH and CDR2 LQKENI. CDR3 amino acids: CASSRLAGGSSYNEQFF. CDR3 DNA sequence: TGTGCCAGCTCAAGACTAGCGGGAGGGAGCTCCTACAATGAGCAGTTCTTC.